This T cell receptor (beta chain) was found in a study of cytomegalovirus exposure and HLA in healthy donors. Study observations and caveats: A later analysis reportedly found that, within productive TCRs, an Asian-associated ancestry cluster had fewer N-insertions than the mean observed across the approximately 700 donors. Both high specificity and high sensitivity reportedly marked the classifier's diagnosis of cytomegalovirus status.

Trimming cost V 6 bases and J 5 bases, with 10 bases left between them. In germline, CDR1 is MDHEN, CDR2 SYDVKM. This CDR3 is built from 12 residues. Primers: 60 Vbeta forward and 13 Jbeta reverse. The data were produced by immunoSEQ multiplex PCR, yet TCRdb's version contains in-frame clones alone and is incomplete. The sample consists of under 150,000 clones, 50% to 65% of them appearing once. With regard to this clone: The antigen remains unidentified.

The TCR originated in a woman aged 40 to 49 in good health and CMV-seropositive. The sample consisted of PBMCs. This sequence joins TRBV28 and TRBJ1-1; tentative D call: TRBD1 (5 bases). The CDR3 coding sequence is TGTGCCAGCAGAGAAGGGGAAACTGAAGCTTTCTTT. It encodes CASREGETEAFF. The complete variable domain, with remaining parts taken from reference TRBV28 and TRBJ1-1, reads DVKVTQSSRYLVKRTGEKVFLECVQDMDHENMFWYRQDPGLGLRLIYFSYDVKMKEKGDIPEGYSVSREKKERFSLILESASTNQTSMYLCASREGETEAFFGQGTRLTVV.